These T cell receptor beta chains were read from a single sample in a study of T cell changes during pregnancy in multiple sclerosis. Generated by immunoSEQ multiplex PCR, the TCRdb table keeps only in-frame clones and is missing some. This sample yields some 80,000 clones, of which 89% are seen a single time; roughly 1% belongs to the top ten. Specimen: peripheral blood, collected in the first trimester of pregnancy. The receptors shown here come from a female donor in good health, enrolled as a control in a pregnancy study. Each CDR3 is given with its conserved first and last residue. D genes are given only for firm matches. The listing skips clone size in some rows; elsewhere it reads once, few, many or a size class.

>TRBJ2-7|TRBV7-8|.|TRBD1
CASSLDRDREQYF
TGTGCCAGCAGCCTCGATCGGGACAGGGAGCAGTACTTC
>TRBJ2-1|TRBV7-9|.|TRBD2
CASSSPGGSGDNEQFF
TGTGCCAGCAGCTCCCCGGGGGGTAGCGGCGACAATGAGCAGTTCTTC
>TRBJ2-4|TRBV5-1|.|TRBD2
CASSLVGLAQAKNIQYF
TGCGCCAGCAGCTTGGTGGGACTAGCTCAAGCCAAAAACATTCAGTACTTC
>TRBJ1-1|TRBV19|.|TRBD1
CASSRVDREVFF
TGTGCCAGTAGCAGAGTGGACAGGGAGGTTTTCTTT
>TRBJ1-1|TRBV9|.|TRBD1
CASSVGGTGWNTEAFF
TGTGCCAGCAGCGTAGGAGGGACAGGTTGGAACACTGAAGCTTTCTTT
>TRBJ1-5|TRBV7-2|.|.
CASSVESGQPQHF
TGTGCCAGCAGCGTCGAGTCTGGTCAGCCCCAGCATTTT
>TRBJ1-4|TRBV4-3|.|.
CASSQDLSTNEKLFF
TGCGCCAGCAGCCAAGATCTATCAACTAATGAAAAACTGTTTTTT
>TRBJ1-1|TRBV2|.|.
CASSPGGMNTEAFF
TGTGCCAGCAGCCCCGGAGGAATGAACACTGAAGCTTTCTTT
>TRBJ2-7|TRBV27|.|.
CASSLFGQDNYEQYF
TGTGCCAGCAGTTTATTTGGGCAGGATAACTACGAGCAGTACTTC
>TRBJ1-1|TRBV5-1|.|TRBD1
CASSQRQGTTEAFF
TGCGCCAGCAGCCAGAGACAGGGTACCACTGAAGCTTTCTTT
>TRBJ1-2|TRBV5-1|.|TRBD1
CASSFGGTGAPSFYGYTF
TGCGCCAGCAGTTTTGGGGGGACAGGGGCCCCTTCTTTCTATGGCTACACCTTC
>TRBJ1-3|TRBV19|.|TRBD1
CASSARDRGSGNTIYF
TGTGCCAGTAGTGCCCGGGACAGGGGCTCTGGAAACACCATATATTTT
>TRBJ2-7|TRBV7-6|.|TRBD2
CASSLTSGSSPYEQYF
TGTGCCAGCAGCCTGACTAGCGGGAGCTCCCCCTACGAGCAGTACTTC
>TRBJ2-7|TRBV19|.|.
CASSSRREYEQYF
TGTGCCAGTAGTAGTAGGAGGGAATACGAGCAGTACTTC
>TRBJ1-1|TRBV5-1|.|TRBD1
CASSLGAGGGLNTEAFF
TGCGCCAGCAGCTTGGGGGCAGGGGGAGGACTGAACACTGAAGCTTTCTTT
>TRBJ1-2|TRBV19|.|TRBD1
CASSSTLAGTDLYGYTF
TGTGCCAGTAGCTCAACACTCGCCGGGACAGACCTCTATGGCTACACCTTC
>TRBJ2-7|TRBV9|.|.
CASSVAPSLHYEQYF
TGTGCCAGCAGCGTAGCCCCAAGTCTTCACTACGAGCAGTACTTC
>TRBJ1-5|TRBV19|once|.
CASSTGRDNQPQHF
TGTGCCAGTAGTACTGGACGGGATAATCAGCCCCAGCATTTT
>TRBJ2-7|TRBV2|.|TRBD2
CASSGGRLAGEQYF
TGTGCCAGCAGCGGGGGTCGGCTAGCGGGCGAGCAGTACTTC
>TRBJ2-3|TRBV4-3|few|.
CASSQGLPGLGRADTQYF
TGCGCCAGCAGCCAAGGGCTACCGGGACTCGGGCGGGCAGATACGCAGTATTTT
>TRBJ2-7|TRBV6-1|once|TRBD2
CASSEAASGAPYEQYF
TGTGCCAGCAGTGAAGCTGCCAGCGGGGCCCCCTACGAGCAGTACTTC
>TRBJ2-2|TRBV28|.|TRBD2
CAGGTSGSRDTGELFF
TGTGCCGGGGGGACTAGCGGGAGTCGGGACACCGGGGAGCTGTTTTTT
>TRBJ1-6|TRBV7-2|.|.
CASSLAPRGAKNSPLHF
TGTGCCAGCAGCTTAGCCCCCCGGGGTGCTAAAAATTCACCCCTCCACTTT
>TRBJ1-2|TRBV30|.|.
CAWSATVNYGYTF
TGTGCCTGGAGTGCCACGGTGAACTATGGCTACACCTTC
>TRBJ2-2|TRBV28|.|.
CASSSDSWDTGELFF
TGTGCCAGCAGTTCGGACTCTTGGGACACCGGGGAGCTGTTTTTT
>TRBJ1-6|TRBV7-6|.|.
CASSIAGNSPLHF
TGTGCCAGCAGCATTGCCGGGAATTCACCCCTCCACTTT
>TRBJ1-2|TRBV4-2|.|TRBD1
CASSQEGRQGGGYGYTF
TGTGCCAGCAGCCAAGAGGGGCGACAGGGGGGAGGATATGGCTACACCTTC
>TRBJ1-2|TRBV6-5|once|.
CASSYSRVSYGYTF
TGTGCCAGCAGTTACTCGCGGGTTAGCTATGGCTACACCTTC
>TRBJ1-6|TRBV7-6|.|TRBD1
CASSLAGQGGGPLHF
TGTGCCAGCAGCTTGGCTGGACAGGGCGGTGGACCCCTCCACTTT
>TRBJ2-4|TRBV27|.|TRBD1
CASSFSPQGTKNIQYF
TGTGCCAGCAGTTTTTCTCCACAGGGGACCAAAAACATTCAGTACTTC
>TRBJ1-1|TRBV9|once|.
CASSQGVNTEAFF
TGTGCCAGCAGCCAAGGAGTGAACACTGAAGCTTTCTTT
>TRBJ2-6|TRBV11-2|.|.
CASSLVRSSGANVLTF
TGTGCCAGCAGCTTAGTTCGGTCCTCTGGGGCCAACGTCCTGACTTTC
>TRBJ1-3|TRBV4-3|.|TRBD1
CASSNVGGAGTGVRNTIYF
TGCGCCAGCAGTAACGTCGGCGGGGCTGGGACAGGGGTGCGAAACACCATATATTTT
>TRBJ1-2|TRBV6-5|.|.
CASTRDRVAYGYTF
TGTGCCAGCACCCGAGACCGGGTGGCCTATGGCTACACCTTC
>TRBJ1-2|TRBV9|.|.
CASSVGGGRTPGGYTF
TGTGCCAGCAGCGTAGGGGGGGGCAGGACTCCTGGGGGCTACACCTTC
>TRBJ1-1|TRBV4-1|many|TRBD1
CASSQSYRGRTEAFF
TGCGCCAGCAGCCAATCCTACAGGGGTAGGACTGAAGCTTTCTTT
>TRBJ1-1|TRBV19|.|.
CASRDGMNTEAFF
TGTGCCAGTAGGGACGGGATGAACACTGAAGCTTTCTTT
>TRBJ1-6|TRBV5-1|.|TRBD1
CASRPGTGGSYNSPLHF
TGCGCCAGCAGGCCCGGAACAGGGGGTTCCTATAATTCACCCCTCCACTTT
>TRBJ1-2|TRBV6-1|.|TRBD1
CASTRTGDFFGYTF
TGTGCCAGCACTCGGACAGGAGACTTCTTCGGCTACACCTTC
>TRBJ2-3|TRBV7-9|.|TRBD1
CASSSRTGLTDTQYF
TGTGCCAGCAGCTCTCGGACAGGGCTCACAGATACGCAGTATTTT
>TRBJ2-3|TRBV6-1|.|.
CASSGRRGGDTQYF
TGTGCCAGCAGTGGGCGACGAGGGGGAGATACGCAGTATTTT
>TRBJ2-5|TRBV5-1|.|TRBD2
CASRAGSVETQYF
TGCGCCAGCAGAGCGGGGAGTGTGGAGACCCAGTACTTC
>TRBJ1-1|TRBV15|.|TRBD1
CATSTGTGLPRAFF
TGTGCCACCAGCACCGGGACAGGTCTTCCTAGGGCTTTCTTT
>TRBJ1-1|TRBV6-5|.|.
CASSLQANTEAFF
TGTGCCAGCAGCTTACAGGCGAACACTGAAGCTTTCTTT
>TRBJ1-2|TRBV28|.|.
CASSSDRQAALNYGYTF
TGTGCCAGCAGTTCCGACCGACAGGCAGCCCTTAACTATGGCTACACCTTC
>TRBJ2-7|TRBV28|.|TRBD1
CASRDRVSSYEQYF
TGTGCCAGCAGGGACAGGGTTAGCTCCTACGAGCAGTACTTC